The present TCR beta chain was sequenced within a study of T-cell reconstitution after alpha-beta-depleted transplantation in children. The CDR3 sequence is 14 residues long. Trimming at V came to 0 bases and at J to 9 bases, leaving 4 bases not matched to a gene. Germline V CDR1 and CDR2: DFQATT, SNEGSKA (reference sequence). This clonotype was picked up a small number of times. Unique molecular identifiers were incorporated into the prepared TCRbeta library. TCRdb ran MiXCR on the PCR reads and lists one entry per CDR3 protein. The sample includes 420,000 or so distinct CDR3 sequences, 11% of them seen just once.

Specimen: PBMCs from the stem cell graft donor, collected from the stem cell graft. This TCR was recovered from a human donor who donated a stem cell graft to a child with acute myeloid leukemia. V and J are TRBV20-1 and TRBJ2-1; TRBD2 matches at 11 bases. CDR3 nucleotides: TGCAGTGCTAGAGATAGCGGGGGGGCAAGTGAGCAGTTCTTC. The encoded protein is CSARDSGGASEQFF.